This T cell receptor (beta chain) emerged from a study of molecular identifiers for immune sequencing clone quantification. Based on a CD8+CD4-CCR7+CD45RA+ profile, naive CD8 T cells were sorted. This clonotype came up many times. From the PCR reads, TCRdb called clonotypes with MiXCR, one entry per CDR3 protein. The sample gives 550,000 to 750,000 distinct CDR3 sequences, less than 20% of which show up once; roughly 0.9% is in the top ten. The V end lost 0 bases, the J end lost 11 bases, and 17 bases lay between the germline ends. This CDR3 has 15 residues. Germline V gene data show CDR1 as WSHSY and CDR2 as SAAADI.

The rearrangement uses TRBV10-2 and TRBJ1-5; tentatively, D is TRBD1 (5 bases). Sequencing was done on a sample of naive CD8+ T cells from blood, with Jurkat cell RNA spiked in. As to subset: FACS-sorted CD8+CD4-CCR7+CD45RA+ naive T cells. The clonotype was recovered from a human donor in good health. Some libraries in this study had Jurkat cell RNA spiked in. The CDR3 DNA follows: TGCGCCAGCAGTGAGTCGTGGGAAGGGGCCCCAGCCCAGCATTTT. This encodes CASSESWEGAPAQHF.